The 25 T cell receptor beta chains listed next were all sequenced from one sample in a study of blood T cell repertoires in COVID-19 (dated by TCRdb to the early 2020s). The library was produced with the immunoSEQ multiplex PCR assay. Imported from immuneACCESS, the table was reduced by TCRdb to in-frame sequences with V and J called. These copies leave out some clones; in studies compared against another copy, an unresolved V gene accounts for under half, and the cause of the remainder is not known. Here the sample has approximately 85,000 clones; about 81% occur a single time. About 13% of the sample rests with the top ten. The specimen was peripheral blood. These receptors all stem from a human donor in a cohort sampled during active COVID-19.

The chain uses TRBV5-1 and TRBJ2-2; TRBD1 agrees at 7 bases. Trimming removed 3 bases from V and 0 bases from J; junction bases left unmatched: 2. The germline CDR1 and CDR2 sequences are SGHRS and YFSETQ. The CDR3 sequence is 15 residues long. CDR3 DNA sequence: TGCGCCAGCAGCTGGGACAGATCGAACACCGGGGAGCTGTTTTTT. Protein product: CASSWDRSNTGELFF.

This clone showed up just a few times. The rearrangement uses TRBV19 and TRBJ1-6; 9 bases line up with TRBD1. The trim removed 6 bases at V and 9 bases at J, leaving 12 bases unmatched. CDR3 length: 16 amino acids. Looked up from germline, CDR1 is LNHDA and CDR2 is SQIVND (reference sequence). CDR3 bases: TGTGCCAGTAGCTCATCACCGGGACAGGGTAGTTCACCCCTCCACTTT. Translating gives CASSSSPGQGSSPLHF.

The V and J genes are TRBV6-5 and TRBJ1-2; 11 bases fit TRBD1. The CDR3 sequence is 14 residues long. The J segment lost 8 bases and the V segment lost 2 bases, leaving 4 bases of the junction unmatched. CDR1 and CDR2 from the germline V gene are MNHEY and SVGAGI. CDR3 sequence (DNA): TGTGCCAGCAGTTACGGGGACAGGGGGAACGGCTACACCTTC. Translation: CASSYGDRGNGYTF.

V is TRBV19 and J is TRBJ2-2, with D possibly being TRBD2 (5 bases). V was cut by 11 bases and J by 4 bases, with 14 bases left in between. The CDR3 consists of 13 residues. Germline assignment: CDR1 LNHDA and CDR2 SQIVND (reference sequence). This CDR3 reads CAGRGPITGELFF. DNA of the CDR3: TGTGCCGGAAGAGGGCCGATCACCGGGGAGCTGTTTTTT.

This chain links TRBV25-1 with TRBJ2-1; a possible D gene is TRBD2 (6 bases). With 6 bases removed from V and 5 bases from J, the gap between germline ends came to 17 bases. The CDR3 extends over 15 amino acids. Looked up from germline, CDR1 is MGHDK and CDR2 is SYGVNS. In DNA form, the CDR3 reads TGTGCCAGCAGAGCGAGCGGGTTTTGGGACAATGAGCAGTTCTTC. Amino acids: CASRASGFWDNEQFF.

The chain recombines TRBV25-1 with TRBJ2-1, with D possibly being TRBD1 (6 bases). V lost 6 bases and J 13 bases, leaving 19 bases between the germline ends. The CDR3 totals 13 residues. Germline V gene sequence: CDR1 MGHDK, CDR2 SYGVNS. Here the CDR3 reads CASRDVRGGGQFF. CDR3 sequence (DNA): TGTGCCAGCAGGGACGTTCGAGGGGGTGGTCAGTTCTTC.

The genes are TRBV23-1 and TRBJ1-1; D is undetermined. TRBV23-1 is assigned to the ORF class and has an uncertain function. This CDR3 has 13 amino acids. The V end was cut by 4 bases, the J end by 2 bases, with 8 bases between. CDR3 in DNA: TGCGCCAGCAGTCCCCCCCAAAACACTGAAGCTTTCTTT. Its translation is CASSPPQNTEAFF.

This clone turned up a few times. The chain links TRBV7-2 to TRBJ1-1; D call uncertain. The CDR3 contains 13 residues. The germline V gene encodes CDR1 SGHTA and CDR2 FQGNSA. V was clipped by 1 base and J by 5 bases, with 8 bases between them. The CDR3 nucleotides read TGTGCCAGCAGCTTAGGAGGGAAGACTGAAGCTTTCTTT. Translated, it gives CASSLGGKTEAFF. The variable domain in full, completed from reference TRBV7-2 and TRBJ1-1, reads GAGVSQSPSNKVTEKGKDVELRCDPISGHTALYWYRQSLGQGLEFLIYFQGNSAPDKSGLPSDRFSAERTGGSVSTLTIQRTQQEDSAVYLCASSLGGKTEAFFGQGTRLTVV.

V gene TRBV5-1 combines with J gene TRBJ1-1; 10 nucleotides line up with TRBD1. Losses at the gene ends were 4 bases for V and 1 base for J; bases not matched to a gene: 1. Germline V gives CDR1 SGHRS, CDR2 YFSETQ. CDR3 length: 14 residues. CDR3 protein: CASSGTGANTEAFF. In DNA, the CDR3 is TGCGCCAGCAGCGGGACAGGGGCGAACACTGAAGCTTTCTTT.

V is TRBV5-1 and J is TRBJ2-3; maybe TRBD1 (6 bases). There are 15 residues in the CDR3. Germline values: CDR1 SGHRS, CDR2 YFSETQ. The V and J ends lost 2 bases and 7 bases respectively, with 17 bases between them. The chain's CDR3 is CASSFGGQVSNTQYF. In DNA, the CDR3 is TGCGCCAGCAGCTTTGGGGGCCAGGTTAGTAATACGCAGTATTTT. The whole variable domain, filled in from reference TRBV5-1 and TRBJ2-3, reads KAGVTQTPRYLIKTRGQQVTLSCSPISGHRSVSWYQQTPGQGLQFLFEYFSETQRNKGNFPGRFSGRQFSNSRSEMNVSTLELGDSALYLCASSFGGQVSNTQYFGPGTRLTVL.

This clone has just a few counts. V is TRBV7-3 and J is TRBJ1-3; D is perhaps TRBD1 (5 bases). CDR1 and CDR2 from the germline V gene are SGHTA and FQGTGA. V gave up 2 bases and J gave up 8 bases, with 10 bases separating them. The CDR3 sequence is 13 residues long. In DNA form, the CDR3 reads TGTGCCAGCAGCTTACAGGGATCTCACACCATATATTTT. The encoded protein is CASSLQGSHTIYF. Together with reference TRBV7-3 and TRBJ1-3, the CDR3 gives the full variable domain: GAGVSQTPSNKVTEKGKYVELRCDPISGHTALYWYRQSLGQGPEFLIYFQGTGAADDSGLPNDRFFAVRPEGSVSTLKIQRTERGDSAVYLCASSLQGSHTIYFGEGSWLTVV.

CDR3 in DNA: TGCGCCAGCAGCCAAGATGGGACAGGACTTCAAGAGACCCAGTACTTC. Translating it yields CASSQDGTGLQETQYF. The chain uses TRBV4-1 and TRBJ2-5; 8 bases line up with TRBD1. CDR1 is MGHRA, CDR2 YSYEKL, per germline. V was clipped by 0 bases and J by 2 bases; unmatched bases: 5. The length of the CDR3 is 16 residues.

The chain carries TRBV18 and TRBJ2-5, with TRBD1 matching 7 bases. Per germline, CDR1 KGHSH and CDR2 LQKENI. This CDR3 contains 15 residues. J was trimmed by 1 base and V by 4 bases; bases with no gene match: 6. The CDR3 nucleotides read TGTGCCAGCTCACTGGTACAGGGGACCCAAGAGACCCAGTACTTC. Protein sequence: CASSLVQGTQETQYF.

The genes are TRBV30 and TRBJ1-1, with 7 bases aligning to TRBD1. The CDR3 covers 12 residues. CDR1 is GTSNPN and CDR2 is SVGIG in the germline V gene (reference sequence). J was trimmed by 6 bases and V by 5 bases; bases with no gene match: 6. This CDR3 reads CAWHRGLSEAFF. The CDR3 DNA reads TGTGCCTGGCACAGGGGTTTATCTGAAGCTTTCTTT.

The chain is built from TRBV27 and TRBJ1-5; 9 bases are shared with TRBD1. Germline V lookup: CDR1 MNHEY, CDR2 SMNVEV (reference sequence). V was clipped by 3 bases and J by 5 bases; unmatched bases: 5. The CDR3 sequence is 15 residues long. DNA of the CDR3: TGTGCCAGCAGTTTCCGGGGACAGGGTGATCAGCCCCAGCATTTT. Translated, it gives CASSFRGQGDQPQHF.

The chain links TRBV29-1 to TRBJ2-7, with unresolved D. Trimming removed 1 base from V and 3 bases from J, with 10 bases in between. CDR3 length: 13 residues. In germline, CDR1 is SQVTM, CDR2 ANQGSEA. The CDR3 DNA reads TGCAGCGTTGAAGTGTCTATCGGCTACGAGCAGTACTTC. Its protein is CSVEVSIGYEQYF.

J is TRBJ2-5 and V is TRBV10-1, with 11 bases identical to TRBD1. CDR3 size: 16 residues. CDR1 and CDR2 from the germline V gene are WNHNN and SYGVQD (reference sequence). V dropped 1 base and J dropped 3; count of bases not matched to a gene: 4. Written as DNA, the CDR3 is TGCGCCAGCAGTGAGTTGGGACAGGGGGGCGAAGAGACCCAGTACTTC. This translates into CASSELGQGGEETQYF.

This clone appeared a few times. For the CDR3, the DNA is TGTGCCAGCAGCGTATTAGGGGGAGGCTACACCTTC. It yields the protein CASSVLGGGYTF. The V gene is TRBV9, the J gene TRBJ1-2; D possibly corresponds to TRBD1 (6 bases). CDR1 SGDLS and CDR2 YYNGEE come from the germline V gene. CDR3 length: 12 residues. V lost 1 base to trimming and J lost 8 bases, with 9 bases between them.

This clone is a singleton in its sample. The J gene is TRBJ1-4, the V gene TRBV5-1, with D maybe TRBD1 (5 bases). Deletions cut 6 bases from V and 5 bases from J, with 11 bases between. The CDR3 has 13 residues. CDR1 is SGHRS and CDR2 is YFSETQ in the germline V gene. In DNA, the CDR3 is TGCGCCAGCACCGAGGGACTGAATGAAAAACTGTTTTTT. Translation: CASTEGLNEKLFF.

The chain uses TRBV7-6 and TRBJ1-6; 7 positions agree with TRBD1. V trimming: 2 bases; J trimming: 8 bases; junction bases outside the gene matches: 9. CDR1 is SGHVS and CDR2 is FNYEAQ in the germline V gene. The CDR3 has 16 residues. CDR3 protein: CASSLHSGTVDSPLHF. In DNA form, the CDR3 reads TGTGCCAGCAGCTTACATTCCGGGACAGTAGATTCACCCCTCCACTTT.

V usage is TRBV5-4 and J usage is TRBJ1-4, with D possibly TRBD1 on 6 matching bases. The CDR3 runs 16 residues. CDR1 SGHNT and CDR2 YYREEE come from the germline V gene (reference sequence). V gave up 4 bases and J gave up 5 bases, with 18 bases separating them. As DNA, the CDR3 is TGTGCCAGCAGCCCTACGGCGGACAGAGCGAATGAAAAACTGTTTTTT. This encodes CASSPTADRANEKLFF.

The count of this clone is one. The V and J genes are TRBV11-1 and TRBJ2-7; D gene ambiguous. Germline CDR1 reads SGHAT; CDR2 reads FQDESV (reference sequence). V lost 3 bases and J lost 0, with 6 bases in between. The CDR3 has 13 residues. Here the CDR3 DNA reads TGTGCCAGCAGCTTGACTCCCTCCTACGAGCAGTACTTC. Its protein product is CASSLTPSYEQYF. Variable domain in full (rest from reference TRBV11-1 and TRBJ2-7): EAEVAQSPRYKITEKSQAVAFWCDPISGHATLYWYRQILGQGPELLVQFQDESVVDDSQLPKDRFSAERLKGVDSTLKIQPAELGDSAMYLCASSLTPSYEQYFGPGTRLTVT.

V and J are TRBV9 and TRBJ1-5; 9 nucleotides line up with TRBD1. The CDR3 sequence is 17 residues long. V lost 4 bases and J lost 3; bases outside the gene matches: 11. Per germline, CDR1 SGDLS and CDR2 YYNGEE. The CDR3 here is CASSPRGGTGNNQPQHF. In DNA, the CDR3 is TGTGCCAGCAGCCCCAGGGGAGGGACAGGGAACAATCAGCCCCAGCATTTT.

V gene TRBV6-6 combines with J gene TRBJ2-3, with 7 bases that match TRBD2. This CDR3 is 16 amino acids long. CDR1 and CDR2 from the germline V gene are MNHNY and SVGAGI (reference sequence). Trimming cost V 5 bases and J 3 bases; bases outside gene matches: 11. The CDR3 spells CASSNGEAGVTDTQYF. CDR3 DNA sequence: TGTGCCAGCAGTAACGGCGAGGCGGGGGTAACAGATACGCAGTATTTT.

For the CDR3, the DNA is TGTGCCAGCGGACAGCCCCACGAGCAGTACTTC. Its translation: CASGQPHEQYF. This sequence joins TRBV25-1 and TRBJ2-7, with D perhaps matching TRBD1 (6 bases). Germline CDR1 and CDR2: MGHDK and SYGVNS. The CDR3 covers 11 residues. Trimming took 8 bases from V and 5 from J, leaving 10 bases between them.